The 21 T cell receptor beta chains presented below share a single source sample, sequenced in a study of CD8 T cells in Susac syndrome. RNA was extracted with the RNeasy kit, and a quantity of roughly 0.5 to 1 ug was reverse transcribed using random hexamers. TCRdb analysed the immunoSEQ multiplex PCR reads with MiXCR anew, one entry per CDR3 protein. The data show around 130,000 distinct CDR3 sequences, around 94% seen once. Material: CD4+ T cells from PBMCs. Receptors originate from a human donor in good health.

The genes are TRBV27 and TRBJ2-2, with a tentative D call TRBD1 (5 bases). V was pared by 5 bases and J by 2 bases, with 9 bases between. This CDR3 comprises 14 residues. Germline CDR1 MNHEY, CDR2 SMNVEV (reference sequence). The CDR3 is CASSNRQNTGELFF. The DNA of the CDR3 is TGTGCCAGCAGTAACAGGCAAAACACCGGGGAGCTGTTTTTT.

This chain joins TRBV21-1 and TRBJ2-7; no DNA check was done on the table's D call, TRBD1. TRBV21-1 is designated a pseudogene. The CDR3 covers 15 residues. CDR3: CASSKACRGPDEQYF. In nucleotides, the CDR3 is TGTGCCAGCAGCAAAGCGTGCAGGGGGCCGGACGAGCAGTACTTC.

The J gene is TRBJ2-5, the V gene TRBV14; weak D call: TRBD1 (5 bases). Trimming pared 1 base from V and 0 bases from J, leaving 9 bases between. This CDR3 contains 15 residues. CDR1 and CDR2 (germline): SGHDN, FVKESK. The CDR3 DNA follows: TGTGCCAGCAGCCAAGGGCCAGGGTACCAAGAGACCCAGTACTTC. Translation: CASSQGPGYQETQYF.

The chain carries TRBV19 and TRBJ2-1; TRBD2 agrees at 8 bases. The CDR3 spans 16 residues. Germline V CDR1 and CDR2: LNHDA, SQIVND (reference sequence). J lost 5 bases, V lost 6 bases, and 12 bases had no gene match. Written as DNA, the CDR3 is TGTGCCAGTAGCCTTTGGGCGGGAGGTAACCACAATGAGCAGTTCTTC. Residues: CASSLWAGGNHNEQFF.

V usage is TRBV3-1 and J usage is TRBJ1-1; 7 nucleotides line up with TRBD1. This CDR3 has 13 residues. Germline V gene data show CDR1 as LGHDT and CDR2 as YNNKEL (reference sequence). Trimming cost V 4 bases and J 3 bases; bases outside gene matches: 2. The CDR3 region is CASSRQGDTEAFF. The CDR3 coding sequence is TGTGCCAGCAGCCGACAGGGCGACACTGAAGCTTTCTTT.

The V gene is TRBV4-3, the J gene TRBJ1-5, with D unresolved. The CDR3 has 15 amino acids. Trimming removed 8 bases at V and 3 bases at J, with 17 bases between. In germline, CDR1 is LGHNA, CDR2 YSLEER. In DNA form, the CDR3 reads TGCGCCAGCTCCTATCTCCTGGATCTCAATCAGCCCCAGCATTTT. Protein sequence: CASSYLLDLNQPQHF.

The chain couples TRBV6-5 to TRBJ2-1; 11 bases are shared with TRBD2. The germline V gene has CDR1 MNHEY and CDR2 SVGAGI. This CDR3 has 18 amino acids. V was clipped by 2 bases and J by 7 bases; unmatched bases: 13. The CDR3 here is CASSYTGASGRPGNEQFF. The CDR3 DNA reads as TGTGCCAGCAGTTACACCGGGGCTAGCGGGAGGCCAGGGAATGAGCAGTTCTTC.

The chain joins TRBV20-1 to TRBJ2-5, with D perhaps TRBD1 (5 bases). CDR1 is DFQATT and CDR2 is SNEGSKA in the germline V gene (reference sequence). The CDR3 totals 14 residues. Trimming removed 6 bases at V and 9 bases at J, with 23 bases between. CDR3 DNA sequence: TGCAGTGCCCCTACCCGGGCCCCCCAAGGGGCCCAGTACTTC. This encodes CSAPTRAPQGAQYF.

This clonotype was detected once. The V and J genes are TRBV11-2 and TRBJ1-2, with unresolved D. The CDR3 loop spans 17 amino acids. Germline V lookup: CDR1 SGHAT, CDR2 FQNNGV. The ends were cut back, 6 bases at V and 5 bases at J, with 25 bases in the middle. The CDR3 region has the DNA TGTGCCAGCAGTATGGGTCTTCGGGGTCACGGAACGTATGGCTACACCTTC. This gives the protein CASSMGLRGHGTYGYTF. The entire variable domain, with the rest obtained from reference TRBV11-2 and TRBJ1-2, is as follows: EAGVAQSPRYKIIEKRQSVAFWCNPISGHATLYWYQQILGQGPKLLIQFQNNGVVDDSQLPKDRFSAERLKGVDSTLKIQPAKLEDSAVYLCASSMGLRGHGTYGYTFGSGTRLTVV.

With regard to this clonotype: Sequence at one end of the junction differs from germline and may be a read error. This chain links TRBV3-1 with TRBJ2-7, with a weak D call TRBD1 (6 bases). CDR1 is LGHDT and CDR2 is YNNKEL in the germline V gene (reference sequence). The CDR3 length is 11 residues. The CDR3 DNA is TGTGCCAGTAGCCAGGGGTACGAGCAGTACTTC. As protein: CASSQGYEQYF.

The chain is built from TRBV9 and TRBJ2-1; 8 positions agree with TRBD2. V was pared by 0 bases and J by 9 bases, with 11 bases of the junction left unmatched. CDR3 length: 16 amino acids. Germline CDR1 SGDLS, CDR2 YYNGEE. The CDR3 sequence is CASSVGPSAGAIEQFF. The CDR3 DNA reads TGTGCCAGCAGCGTAGGCCCCTCAGCGGGAGCAATTGAGCAGTTCTTC.

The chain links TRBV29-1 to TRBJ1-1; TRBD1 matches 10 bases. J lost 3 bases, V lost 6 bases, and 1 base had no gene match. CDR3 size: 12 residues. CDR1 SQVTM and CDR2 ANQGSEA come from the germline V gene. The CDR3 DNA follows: TGCAGCGTGGGACAGGGGCACACTGAAGCTTTCTTT. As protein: CSVGQGHTEAFF.

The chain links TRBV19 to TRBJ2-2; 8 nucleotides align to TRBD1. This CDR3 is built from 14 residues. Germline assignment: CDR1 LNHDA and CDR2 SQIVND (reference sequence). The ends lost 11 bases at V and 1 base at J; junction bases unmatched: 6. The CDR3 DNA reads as TGTGCCGTAACCGGGACAGGGAACACCGGGGAGCTGTTTTTT. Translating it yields CAVTGTGNTGELFF.

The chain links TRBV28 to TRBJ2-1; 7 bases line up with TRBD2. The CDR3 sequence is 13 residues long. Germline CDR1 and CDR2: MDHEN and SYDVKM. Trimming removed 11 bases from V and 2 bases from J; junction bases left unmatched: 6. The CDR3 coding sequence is TGTGCCTCTTGGGGGGGTCCCTACAATGAGCAGTTCTTC. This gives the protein CASWGGPYNEQFF.

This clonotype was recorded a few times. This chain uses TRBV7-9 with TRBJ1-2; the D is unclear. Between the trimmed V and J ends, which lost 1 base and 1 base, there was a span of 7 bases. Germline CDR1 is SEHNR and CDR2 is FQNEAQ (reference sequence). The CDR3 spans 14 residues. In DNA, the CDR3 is TGTGCCAGCAGCTTAGGTACCGATAACTATGGCTACACCTTC. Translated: CASSLGTDNYGYTF. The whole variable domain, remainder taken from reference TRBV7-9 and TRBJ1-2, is DTGVSQNPRHKITKRGQNVTFRCDPISEHNRLYWYRQTLGQGPEFLTYFQNEAQLEKSRLLSDRFSAERPKGSFSTLEIQRTEQGDSAMYLCASSLGTDNYGYTFGSGTRLTVV.

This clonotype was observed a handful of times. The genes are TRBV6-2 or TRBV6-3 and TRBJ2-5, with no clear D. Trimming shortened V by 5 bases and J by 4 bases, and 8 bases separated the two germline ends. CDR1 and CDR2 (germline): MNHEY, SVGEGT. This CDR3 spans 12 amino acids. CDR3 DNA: TGTGCCAGCAGTCCCTCGGTAGAGACCCAGTACTTC. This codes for CASSPSVETQYF.

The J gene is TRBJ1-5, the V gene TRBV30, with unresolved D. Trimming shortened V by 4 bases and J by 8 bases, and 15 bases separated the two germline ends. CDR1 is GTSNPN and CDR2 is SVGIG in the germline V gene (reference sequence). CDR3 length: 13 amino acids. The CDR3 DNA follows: TGTGCCTGGACCTTGGAGGGCCCTGAGCCCCAGCATTTT. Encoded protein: CAWTLEGPEPQHF.

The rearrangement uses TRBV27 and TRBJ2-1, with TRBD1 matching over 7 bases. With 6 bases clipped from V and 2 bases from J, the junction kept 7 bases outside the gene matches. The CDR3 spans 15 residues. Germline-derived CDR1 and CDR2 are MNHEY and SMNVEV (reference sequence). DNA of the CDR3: TGTGCCAGCAGACCTGACAGGGTTGCCTACAATGAGCAGTTCTTC. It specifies CASRPDRVAYNEQFF.

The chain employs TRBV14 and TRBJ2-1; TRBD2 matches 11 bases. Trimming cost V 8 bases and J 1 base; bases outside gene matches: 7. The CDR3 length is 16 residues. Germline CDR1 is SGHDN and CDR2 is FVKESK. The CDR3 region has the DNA TGTGCCAGCGCACTACTAGCGGGGGCTTCCTACAATGAGCAGTTCTTC. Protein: CASALLAGASYNEQFF.

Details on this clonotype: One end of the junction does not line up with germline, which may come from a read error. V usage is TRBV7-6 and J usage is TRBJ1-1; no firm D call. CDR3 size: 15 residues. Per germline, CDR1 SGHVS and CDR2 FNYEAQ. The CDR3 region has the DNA TGTGCCAGCAGCTTAGGTGCAGGTCGGAACCCTGAAGCTTTCTTT. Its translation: CASSLGAGRNPEAFF.

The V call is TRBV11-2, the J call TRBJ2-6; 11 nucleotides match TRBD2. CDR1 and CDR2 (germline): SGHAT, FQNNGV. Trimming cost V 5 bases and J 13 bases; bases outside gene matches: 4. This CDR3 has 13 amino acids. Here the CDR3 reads CASSPRLAGVLTF. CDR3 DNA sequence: TGTGCCAGCAGCCCAAGACTAGCGGGAGTCCTGACTTTC. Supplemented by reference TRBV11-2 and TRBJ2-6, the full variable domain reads EAGVAQSPRYKIIEKRQSVAFWCNPISGHATLYWYQQILGQGPKLLIQFQNNGVVDDSQLPKDRFSAERLKGVDSTLKIQPAKLEDSAVYLCASSPRLAGVLTFGAGSRLTVL.